This TCR beta chain originates from a study of blood T cells in healthy people across ages (dated by TCRdb to 2015 to 2017). General notes on the study: In model experiments, template switching captured roughly one uniquely barcoded TCR beta cDNA molecule for every two T cells. To track age-related changes in TCR beta repertoire diversity, the study relied on deep sequencing normalized with unique cDNA molecular identifiers. Donors were grouped into four age groups: young (average 16 years), middle-aged (roughly 40), aged (about 60) and long-lived (about 82). To avoid experimental bias, donors of different ages were distributed randomly across sequencing lanes. For two donors (one aged 18 to 30 and one aged 80 or older), the study analyzed two additional independent replicas of 1 million unique cDNA reads from the same blood draw.

Results the study describes overall, beyond this receptor: Estimates of total diversity based on one million sequenced T cells were considered lower bounds and underestimates. Donor CMV infection status was unknown, potentially confounding age-related changes in expanded clonotypes. Observed TCR beta diversity per million T cells fell roughly linearly with age, and a significant reduction was already apparent by age roughly 40. Since profiling was done on bulk unsorted PBMCs, naive and antigen-experienced compartments could not be conclusively compared. Observed TCR beta diversity correlated strongly with the percentage of naive T cells measured by flow cytometry. Compared with the aged group, more naive CD4+ T cells, fewer expanded clones and increased TCR diversity were shown by the long-lived group, suggesting age selection.

The library came from 5' RACE. Instrument on record: Illumina HiSeq 2500. The second PCR ran for about 6 to 12 cycles and used a J-beta primer mix along with a sample-barcoded 5' primer. A unique molecular identifier was introduced onto each TCR beta cDNA molecule by a template-switch 5' adaptor carrying 12 random nucleotides. Each sample yielded at least 2.5 million CDR3-containing paired-end reads. The Mint cDNA synthesis kit, primed by a TRBC-specific oligonucleotide, was used to synthesize first-strand cDNA from all RNA. All cDNA was treated with uracil-DNA glycosylase and then went through a first 18-cycle PCR with the universal primers M1SS and BC2_uni_R. The original pipeline was this. For normalization, 1 million high-quality reads, each with a distinct molecular identifier, were randomly selected from each sample. Instead of being binned into consensus sequences, reads with shared molecular identifiers were discarded. MiTCR, run with a Q25 quality threshold and the strictest error-elimination algorithm, handled CDR3 identification, clonotype clustering and error correction. A nonparametric unseen species model with Euler transformation was used to estimate lower-bound total TCR beta diversity. TCRdb reanalyzed the raw reads on its own, using fastp at Q25 for trimming and MiXCR for clone calling, and kept in-frame beta chains. Every entry covers one CDR3 protein and lists the most common genes and DNA from its rows. TCRdb's processing, not the authors' own work, is the source of the V and J calls. The sample data list roughly 700,000 distinct CDR3 sequences, and around half of these were observed just once. Of the sample, roughly 31% falls within the top ten clones.

In regard to this clonotype: There is no known antigen for this receptor. The conserved phenylalanine or tryptophan is not found at the CDR3 terminus, so this likely reflects a read error.

The roughly 38 donors, aged roughly 6 to 100 years, were systemically healthy Caucasian individuals from Russia. About 9.1 milliliters of peripheral blood were collected from each donor into EDTA-treated Vacutainer tubes. Ficoll-Paque density-gradient centrifugation was used to isolate PBMCs, with at least 7 million per sample. Total RNA, at least 6 micrograms per sample, was extracted from PBMCs with Trizol reagent. The percentages of naive CD45RAhigh/CD27high T cells were determined by flow cytometry on a PBMC aliquot from every donor. This TCR came from a woman in her sixties in good health. The specimen sequenced was blood.

The CDR3: CASSRTPMAGGYEQYY. The nucleotides read TGTGCCAGCAGCCGGACCCCTATGGCGGGAGGATACGAGCAGTACTAC. The rearranged chain carries TRBV3-1 and TRBJ2-5, with TRBD2 matching 8 junction bases. The J call may be in error: the DNA end matches TRBJ2-7 better. CDR1 LGHDT and CDR2 YNNKEL are derived from the germline V gene (reference sequence). Both ends counted, the CDR3 spans 16 residues. CDR3 DNA is the only sequence kept; it has 48 bases, read in frame from the first base.